Sequencing of this T cell receptor (beta chain) was carried out in a study of PD-L1 blockade in urothelial cancer. There are 13 residues in the CDR3. Losses at the gene ends were 2 bases for V and 8 bases for J; bases not matched to a gene: 4. From germline, CDR1 is SGHRS and CDR2 YFSETQ. Documented time point: peripheral blood 6 weeks after treatment start. Patients each gave 1 to 8 samples, pretreatment and on-treatment. Measured with immunoSEQ multiplex PCR; TCRdb has only the in-frame clones, and not every one. In the table there are tens of thousands of clones, approximately 85% of which are singletons. With regard to this clone: Its specificity is unknown.

Overall study results and limits: Tumor-linked clones in blood grew more by 3 weeks in durable-benefit patients.

This clonotype was obtained from a man aged 50-59 years with urothelial cancer. The gene calls are TRBV5-1 and TRBJ1-2; 9 bases align to TRBD1. The material was PBMCs, obtained around atezolizumab (anti-PD-L1) treatment. The chain's CDR3 is CASSLQGAEGYTF. The CDR3 DNA follows: TGCGCCAGCAGCTTACAGGGGGCTGAAGGCTACACCTTC.